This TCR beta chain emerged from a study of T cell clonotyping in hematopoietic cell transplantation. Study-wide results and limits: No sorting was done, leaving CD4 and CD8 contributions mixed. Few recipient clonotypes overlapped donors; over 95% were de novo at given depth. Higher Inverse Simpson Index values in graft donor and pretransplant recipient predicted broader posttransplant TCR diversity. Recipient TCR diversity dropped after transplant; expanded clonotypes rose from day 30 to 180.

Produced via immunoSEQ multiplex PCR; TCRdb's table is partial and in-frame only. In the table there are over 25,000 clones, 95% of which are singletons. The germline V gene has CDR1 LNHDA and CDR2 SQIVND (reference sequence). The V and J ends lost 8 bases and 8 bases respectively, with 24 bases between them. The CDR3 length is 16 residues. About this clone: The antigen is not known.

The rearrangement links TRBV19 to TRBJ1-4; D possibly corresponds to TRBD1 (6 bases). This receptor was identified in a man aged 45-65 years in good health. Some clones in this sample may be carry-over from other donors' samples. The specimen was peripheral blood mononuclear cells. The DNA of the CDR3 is TGTGCCAGTGCCCCCGGGACCGGGGCAGGACAGGAAAAACTGTTTTTT. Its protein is CASAPGTGAGQEKLFF.